The table lists the clone carrying this TCR beta chain with a few counts. The sample belongs to a study of T-cell memory formation after mild COVID-19. Using constant-segment primers, 5'RACE produced TCR alpha and TCR beta cDNA libraries carrying sample barcodes and UMIs. TCRdb redid the calling of the 5' RACE reads with MiXCR, one entry per CDR3 protein. The sample holds 250,000 to 400,000 distinct CDR3 sequences, approximately 15% seen once. The CDR3 totals 15 residues. V lost 0 bases to trimming and J lost 3 bases; unmatched junction nucleotides: 4. Germline lookup yields CDR1 LGHNA and CDR2 YSLEER.

The chain combines TRBV4-3 with TRBJ2-5; 7 bases map to TRBD1. The sequenced sample was PBMCs or a T cell subset sorted from them (not recorded which). This clonotype was obtained from a young man who had mild COVID-19 (a few samples of this study predate the infection). Cell type and time point are not known. The CDR3: CASSQDNRGKETQYF. The CDR3 nucleotides read TGCGCCAGCAGCCAAGATAACAGGGGAAAAGAGACCCAGTACTTC.